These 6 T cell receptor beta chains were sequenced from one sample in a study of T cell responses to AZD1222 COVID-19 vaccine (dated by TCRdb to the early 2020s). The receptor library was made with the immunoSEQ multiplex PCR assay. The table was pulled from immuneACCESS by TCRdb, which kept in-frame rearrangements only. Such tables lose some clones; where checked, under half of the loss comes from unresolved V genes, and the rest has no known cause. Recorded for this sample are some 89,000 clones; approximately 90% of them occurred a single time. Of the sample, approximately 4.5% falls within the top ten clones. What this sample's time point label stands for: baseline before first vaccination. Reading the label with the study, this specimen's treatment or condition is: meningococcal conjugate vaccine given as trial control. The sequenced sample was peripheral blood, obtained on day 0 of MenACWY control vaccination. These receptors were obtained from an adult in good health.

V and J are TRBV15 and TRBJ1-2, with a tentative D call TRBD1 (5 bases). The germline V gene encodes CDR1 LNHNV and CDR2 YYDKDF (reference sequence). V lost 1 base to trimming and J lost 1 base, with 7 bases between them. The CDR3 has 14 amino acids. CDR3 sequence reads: CATSRAGGNYGYTF. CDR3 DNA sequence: TGTGCCACCAGCAGAGCCGGGGGTAACTATGGCTACACCTTC.

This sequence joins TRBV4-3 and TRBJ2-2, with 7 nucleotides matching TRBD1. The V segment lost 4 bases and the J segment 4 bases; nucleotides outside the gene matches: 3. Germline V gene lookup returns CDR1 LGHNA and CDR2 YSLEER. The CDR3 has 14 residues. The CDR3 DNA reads TGCGCCAGCAGCCGGGACAGCCGCACCGGGGAGCTGTTTTTT. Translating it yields CASSRDSRTGELFF.

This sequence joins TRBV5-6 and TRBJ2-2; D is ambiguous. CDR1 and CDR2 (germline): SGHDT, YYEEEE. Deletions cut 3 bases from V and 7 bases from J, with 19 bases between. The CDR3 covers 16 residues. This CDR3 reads CASSSAGKTQSGELFF. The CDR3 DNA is TGTGCCAGCAGCTCGGCCGGCAAAACACAGAGCGGGGAGCTGTTTTTT.

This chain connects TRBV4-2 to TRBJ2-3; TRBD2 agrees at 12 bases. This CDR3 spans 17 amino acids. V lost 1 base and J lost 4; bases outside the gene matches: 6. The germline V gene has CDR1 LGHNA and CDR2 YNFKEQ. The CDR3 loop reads CASSQGTSGKLSDTQYF. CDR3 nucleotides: TGTGCCAGCAGCCAAGGGACTAGCGGGAAACTTTCAGATACGCAGTATTTT.

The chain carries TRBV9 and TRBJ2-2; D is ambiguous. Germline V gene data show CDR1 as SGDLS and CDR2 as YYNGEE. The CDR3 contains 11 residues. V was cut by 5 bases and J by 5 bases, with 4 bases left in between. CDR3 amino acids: CASRRTGELFF. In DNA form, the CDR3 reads TGTGCCAGCAGGAGAACCGGGGAGCTGTTTTTT.

The CDR3 sequence is CASSGAHLGQGRNGYTF. The CDR3 bases are TGTGCCAGCAGTGGGGCCCACCTAGGACAGGGCCGAAATGGCTACACCTTC. The chain uses TRBV7-8 and TRBJ1-2; 8 positions match TRBD1. CDR3 length: 17 amino acids. The V gene end was trimmed by 6 bases and the J gene end by 6 bases; junction bases not matched to a gene: 18. Germline-derived CDR1 and CDR2 are SGHVS and FQNEAQ.